Listed here is a single TCR beta chain. The assay was immunoSEQ multiplex PCR, and TCRdb's table has in-frame clones only and misses some. Here the sample spans 300,000 to 400,000 clones, more than 85% being singletons. This entry belongs to a study of blood T cell repertoires in COVID-19. The CDR3 loop spans 14 amino acids. Trimming left V 6 bases short and J 6 bases short, with 17 bases between. CDR1 and CDR2 (germline): SGHAT, FQNNGV. The source of this sequence is a human donor in a cohort sampled during active COVID-19. Sequenced material: peripheral blood. The chain joins TRBV11-2 to TRBJ1-2, with unresolved D. The CDR3 is CASSSSGGGHGYTF. The CDR3 nucleotides read TGTGCCAGCAGTTCGAGCGGAGGTGGACATGGCTACACCTTC.